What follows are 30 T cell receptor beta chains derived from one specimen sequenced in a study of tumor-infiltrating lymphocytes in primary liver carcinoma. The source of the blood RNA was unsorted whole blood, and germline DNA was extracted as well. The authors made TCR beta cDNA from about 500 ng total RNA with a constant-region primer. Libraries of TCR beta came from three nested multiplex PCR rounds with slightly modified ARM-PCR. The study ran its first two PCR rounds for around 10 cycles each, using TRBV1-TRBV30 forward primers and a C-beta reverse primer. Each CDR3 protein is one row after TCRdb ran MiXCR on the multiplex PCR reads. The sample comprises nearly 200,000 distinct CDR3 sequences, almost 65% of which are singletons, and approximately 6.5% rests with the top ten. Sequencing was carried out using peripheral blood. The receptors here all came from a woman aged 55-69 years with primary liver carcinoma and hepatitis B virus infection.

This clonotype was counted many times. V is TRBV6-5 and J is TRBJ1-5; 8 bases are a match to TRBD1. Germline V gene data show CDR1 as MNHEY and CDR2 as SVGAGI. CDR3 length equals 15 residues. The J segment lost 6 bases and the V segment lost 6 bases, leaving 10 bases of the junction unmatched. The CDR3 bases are TGTGCCAGCAGCCAAAGACAGGGGAGTCGTCAGCCCCAGCATTTT. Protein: CASSQRQGSRQPQHF.

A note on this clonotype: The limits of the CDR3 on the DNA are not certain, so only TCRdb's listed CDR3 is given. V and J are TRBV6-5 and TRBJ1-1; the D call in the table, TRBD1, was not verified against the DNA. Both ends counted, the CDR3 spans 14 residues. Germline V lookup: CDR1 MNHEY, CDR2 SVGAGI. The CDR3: CASSCFGGGTEVFF.

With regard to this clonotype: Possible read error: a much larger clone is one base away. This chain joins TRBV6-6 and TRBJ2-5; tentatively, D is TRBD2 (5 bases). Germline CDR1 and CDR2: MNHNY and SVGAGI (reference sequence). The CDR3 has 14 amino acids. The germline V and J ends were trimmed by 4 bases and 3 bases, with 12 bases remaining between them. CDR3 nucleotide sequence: TGTGCCAGCAGTTTCGGGGATGTGAAAGAGACCCAGTACTTC. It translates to CASSFGDVKETQYF.

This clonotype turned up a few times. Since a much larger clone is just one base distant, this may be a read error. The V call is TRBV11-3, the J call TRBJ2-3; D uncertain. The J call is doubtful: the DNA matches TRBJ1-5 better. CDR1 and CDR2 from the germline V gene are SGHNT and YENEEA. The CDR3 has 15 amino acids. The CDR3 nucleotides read TGTGCCAGCAGCTTAGTGACATACGGCACAGATACGCAGCATTTT. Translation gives CASSLVTYGTDTQHF.

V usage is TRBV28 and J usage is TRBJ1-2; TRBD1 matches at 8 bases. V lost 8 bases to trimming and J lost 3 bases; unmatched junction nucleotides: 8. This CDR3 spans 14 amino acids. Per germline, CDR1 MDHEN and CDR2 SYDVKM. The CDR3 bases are TGTGCCAGCCTCTCGGACAGGGTTGACTATGGCTACACCTTC. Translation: CASLSDRVDYGYTF.

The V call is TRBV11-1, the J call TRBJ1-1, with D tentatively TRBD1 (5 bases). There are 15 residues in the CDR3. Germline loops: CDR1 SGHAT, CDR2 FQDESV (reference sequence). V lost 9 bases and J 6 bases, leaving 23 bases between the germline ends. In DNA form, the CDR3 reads TGTGCCAGGAGCCCAAGGGGCTCAGTGGGCTCTGAAGCTTTCTTT. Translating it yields CARSPRGSVGSEAFF. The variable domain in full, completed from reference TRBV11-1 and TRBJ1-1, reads EAEVAQSPRYKITEKSQAVAFWCDPISGHATLYWYRQILGQGPELLVQFQDESVVDDSQLPKDRFSAERLKGVDSTLKIQPAELGDSAMYLCARSPRGSVGSEAFFGQGTRLTVV.

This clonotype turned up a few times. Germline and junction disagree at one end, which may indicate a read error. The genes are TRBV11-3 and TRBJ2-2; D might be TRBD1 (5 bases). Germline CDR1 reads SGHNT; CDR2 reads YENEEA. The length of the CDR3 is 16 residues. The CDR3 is CASSPDKGHDTRELFF. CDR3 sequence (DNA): TGTGCCAGCAGCCCCGACAAGGGGCACGACACCAGGGAGCTGTTTTTT. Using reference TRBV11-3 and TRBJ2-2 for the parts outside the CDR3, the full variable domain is EAGVVQSPRYKIIEKKQPVAFWCNPISGHNTLYWYLQNLGQGPELLIRYENEEAVDDSQLPKDRFSAERLKGVDSTLKIQPAELGDSAVYLCASSPDKGHDTRELFFGEGSRLTVL.

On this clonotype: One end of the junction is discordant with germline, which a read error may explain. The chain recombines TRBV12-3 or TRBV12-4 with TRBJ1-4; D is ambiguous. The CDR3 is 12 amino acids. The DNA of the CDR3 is TGTGCCAACAGTTCTCTTAATGAAAAACTGTTTTTT. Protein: CANSSLNEKLFF.

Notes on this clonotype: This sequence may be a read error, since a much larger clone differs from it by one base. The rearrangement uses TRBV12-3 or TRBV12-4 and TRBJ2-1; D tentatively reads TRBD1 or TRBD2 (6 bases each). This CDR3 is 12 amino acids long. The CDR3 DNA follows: TGTGCCAGCAGTTTCGGGGGCAATGAGCACTTCTTC. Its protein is CASSFGGNEHFF.

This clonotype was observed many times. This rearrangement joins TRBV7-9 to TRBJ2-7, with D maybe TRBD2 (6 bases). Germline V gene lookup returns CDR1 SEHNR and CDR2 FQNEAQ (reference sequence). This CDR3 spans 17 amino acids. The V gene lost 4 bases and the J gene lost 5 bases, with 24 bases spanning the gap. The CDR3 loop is CASSSRRGWETFNEQYF. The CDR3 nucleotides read TGTGCCAGCAGCTCCCGACGGGGGTGGGAGACCTTCAACGAGCAGTACTTC.

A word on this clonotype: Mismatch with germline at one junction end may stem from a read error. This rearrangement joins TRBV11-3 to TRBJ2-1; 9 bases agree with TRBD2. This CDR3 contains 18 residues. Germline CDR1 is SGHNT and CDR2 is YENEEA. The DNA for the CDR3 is TGTGTCAGCAGTTTAGGACAAGGCGGGAGGGCCGGCTACAATGAGCAGTTCTTC. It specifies CVSSLGQGGRAGYNEQFF.

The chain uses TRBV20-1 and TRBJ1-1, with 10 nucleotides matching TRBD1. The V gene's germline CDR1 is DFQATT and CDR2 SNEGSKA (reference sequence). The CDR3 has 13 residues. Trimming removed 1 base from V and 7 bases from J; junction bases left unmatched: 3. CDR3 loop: CSARVGTGVEAFF. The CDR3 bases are TGCAGTGCTAGAGTAGGGACAGGGGTTGAAGCTTTCTTT.

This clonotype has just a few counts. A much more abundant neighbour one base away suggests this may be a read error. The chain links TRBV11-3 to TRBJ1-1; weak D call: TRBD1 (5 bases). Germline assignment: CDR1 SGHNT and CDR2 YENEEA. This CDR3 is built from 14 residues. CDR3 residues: CATTVDSLATEALF. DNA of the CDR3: TGTGCCACCACTGTCGACAGTTTAGCGACTGAAGCTCTCTTT.

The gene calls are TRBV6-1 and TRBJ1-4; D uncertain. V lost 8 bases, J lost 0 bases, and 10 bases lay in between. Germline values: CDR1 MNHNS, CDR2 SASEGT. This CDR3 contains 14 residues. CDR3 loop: CASAIGTTNEKLFF. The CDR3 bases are TGTGCCAGCGCTATCGGTACAACTAATGAAAAACTGTTTTTT.

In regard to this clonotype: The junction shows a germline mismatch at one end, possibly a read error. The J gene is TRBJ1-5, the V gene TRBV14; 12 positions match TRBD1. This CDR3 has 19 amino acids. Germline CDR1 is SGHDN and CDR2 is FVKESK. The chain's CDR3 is CTSSQIPLGDRGPYQPQHF. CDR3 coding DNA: TGTACCAGCAGCCAAATACCATTGGGGGACAGGGGGCCATATCAGCCCCAGCATTTT.

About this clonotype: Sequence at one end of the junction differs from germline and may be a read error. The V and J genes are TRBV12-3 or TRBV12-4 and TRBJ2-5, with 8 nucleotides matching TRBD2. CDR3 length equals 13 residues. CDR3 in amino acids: CASSQSSGEIQYF. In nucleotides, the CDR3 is TGTGCCAGCAGTCAAAGTAGCGGGGAGATCCAGTACTTC.

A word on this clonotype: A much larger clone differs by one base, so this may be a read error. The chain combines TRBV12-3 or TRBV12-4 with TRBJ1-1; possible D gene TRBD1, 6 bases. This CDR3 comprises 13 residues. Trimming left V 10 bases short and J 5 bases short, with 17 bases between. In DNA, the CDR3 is TGTGCCAACAGAAATACAGGGAGGACTGAAGCTTTCTTT. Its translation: CANRNTGRTEAFF.

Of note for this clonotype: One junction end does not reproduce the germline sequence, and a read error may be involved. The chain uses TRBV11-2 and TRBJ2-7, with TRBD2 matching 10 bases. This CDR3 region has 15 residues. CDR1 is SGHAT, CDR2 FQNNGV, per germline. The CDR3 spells CASSPWTSGNYEQNF. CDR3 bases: TGTGCCAGTAGCCCTTGGACTAGCGGAAACTACGAGCAGAACTTC.

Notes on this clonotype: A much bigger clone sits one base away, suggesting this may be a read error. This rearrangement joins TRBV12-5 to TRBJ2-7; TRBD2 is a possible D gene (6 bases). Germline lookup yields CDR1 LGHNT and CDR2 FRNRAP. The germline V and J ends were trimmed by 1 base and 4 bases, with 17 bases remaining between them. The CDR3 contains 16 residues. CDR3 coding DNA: TGTGCTAGTGGTTTGGCACTAGCTGGATTCCAGTACGAGCAGTACTTC. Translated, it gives CASGLALAGFQYEQYF.

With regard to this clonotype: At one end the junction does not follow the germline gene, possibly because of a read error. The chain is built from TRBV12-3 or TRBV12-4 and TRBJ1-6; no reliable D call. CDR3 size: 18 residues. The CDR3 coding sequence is TGTGCCAGCAGTTTGACTACGGGGATAGTGCCCCCGGATTCATCCCTCCACTTT. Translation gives CASSLTTGIVPPDSSLHF.

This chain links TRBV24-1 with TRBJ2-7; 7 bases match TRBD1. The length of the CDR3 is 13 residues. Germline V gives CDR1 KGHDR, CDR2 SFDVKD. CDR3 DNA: TGTGCTACCCAAAGGACAGGATCCTACGAGCAGTACTTC. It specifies CATQRTGSYEQYF.

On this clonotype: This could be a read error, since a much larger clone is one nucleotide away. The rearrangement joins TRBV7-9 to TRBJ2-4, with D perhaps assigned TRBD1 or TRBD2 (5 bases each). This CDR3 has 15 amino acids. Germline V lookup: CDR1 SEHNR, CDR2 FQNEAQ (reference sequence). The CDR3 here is CVSSLGTGPLDIQYF. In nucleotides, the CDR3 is TGTGTCAGCAGCTTAGGGACGGGGCCCCTAGACATTCAGTACTTC.

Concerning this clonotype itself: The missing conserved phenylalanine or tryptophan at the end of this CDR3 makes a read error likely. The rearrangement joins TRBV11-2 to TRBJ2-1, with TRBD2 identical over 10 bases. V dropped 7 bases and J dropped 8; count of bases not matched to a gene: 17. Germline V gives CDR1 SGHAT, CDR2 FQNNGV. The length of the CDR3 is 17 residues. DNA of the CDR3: TGTGCCAGCATGTCCTTATCCCTATCTAGCGGGAGCTATGAGCAGTTCTTG. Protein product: CASMSLSLSSGSYEQFL.

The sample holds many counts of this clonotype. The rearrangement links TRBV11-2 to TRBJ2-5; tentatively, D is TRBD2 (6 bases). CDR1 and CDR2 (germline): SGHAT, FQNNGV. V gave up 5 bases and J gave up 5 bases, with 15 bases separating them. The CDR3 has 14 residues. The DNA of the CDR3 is TGTGCCAGCAGCAGATCCGGTGGGAGGGAGACCCAGTACTTC. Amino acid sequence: CASSRSGGRETQYF. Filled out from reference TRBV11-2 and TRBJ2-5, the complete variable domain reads EAGVAQSPRYKIIEKRQSVAFWCNPISGHATLYWYQQILGQGPKLLIQFQNNGVVDDSQLPKDRFSAERLKGVDSTLKIQPAKLEDSAVYLCASSRSGGRETQYFGPGTRLLVL.

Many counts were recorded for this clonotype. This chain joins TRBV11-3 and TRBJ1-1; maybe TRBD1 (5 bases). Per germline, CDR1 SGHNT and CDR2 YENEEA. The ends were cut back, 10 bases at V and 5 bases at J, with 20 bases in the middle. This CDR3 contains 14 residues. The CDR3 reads CATTVDSLATEAFF. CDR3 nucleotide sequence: TGTGCCACCACTGTCGACAGTTTAGCGACTGAAGCTTTCTTT.

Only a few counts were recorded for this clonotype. The CDR3 loop is CASSRLAGVGNEQFF. The CDR3 DNA sequence: TGTGCCAGTAGTAGATTAGCGGGAGTGGGTAATGAGCAGTTCTTC. The V and J genes are TRBV19 and TRBJ2-1; 9 bases are a match to TRBD2. The CDR3 covers 15 residues. CDR1 and CDR2 (germline): LNHDA, SQIVND (reference sequence). Trimming removed 4 bases from V and 7 bases from J; junction bases left unmatched: 8. Full variable domain (remainder filled in from reference TRBV19 and TRBJ2-1): DGGITQSPKYLFRKEGQNVTLSCEQNLNHDAMYWYRQDPGQGLRLIYYSQIVNDFQKGDIAEGYSVSREKKESFPLTVTSAQKNPTAFYLCASSRLAGVGNEQFFGPGTRLTVL.

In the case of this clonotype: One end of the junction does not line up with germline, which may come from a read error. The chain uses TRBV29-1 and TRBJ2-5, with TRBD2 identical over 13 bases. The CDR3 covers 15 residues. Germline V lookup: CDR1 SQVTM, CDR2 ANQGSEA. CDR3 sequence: CSVRTSGSWTETQYF. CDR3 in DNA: TGCAGCGTTCGGACTAGCGGGAGTTGGACAGAGACCCAATACTTC.

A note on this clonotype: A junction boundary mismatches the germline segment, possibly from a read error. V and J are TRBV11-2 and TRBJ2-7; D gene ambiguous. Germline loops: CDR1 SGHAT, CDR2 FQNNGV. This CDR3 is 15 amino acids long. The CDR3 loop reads CASNLEAGESYEQYF. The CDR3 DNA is TGTGCCAGCAACTTAGAAGCAGGAGAGTCCTACGAGCAGTACTTC.

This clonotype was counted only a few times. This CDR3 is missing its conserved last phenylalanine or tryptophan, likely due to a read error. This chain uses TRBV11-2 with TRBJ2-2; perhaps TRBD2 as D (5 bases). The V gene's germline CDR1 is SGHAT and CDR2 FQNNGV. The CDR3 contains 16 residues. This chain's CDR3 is CASSLGWRRGTGELFL. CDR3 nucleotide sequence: TGTGCCAGCAGTTTAGGATGGAGGCGAGGCACCGGGGAGCTGTTTCTT.

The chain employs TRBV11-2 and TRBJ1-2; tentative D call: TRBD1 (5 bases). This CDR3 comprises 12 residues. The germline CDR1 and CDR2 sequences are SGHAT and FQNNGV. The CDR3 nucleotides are TGTGTTAGCAGCTACAGGAACTATGGCTACACCTTC. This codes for CVSSYRNYGYTF.